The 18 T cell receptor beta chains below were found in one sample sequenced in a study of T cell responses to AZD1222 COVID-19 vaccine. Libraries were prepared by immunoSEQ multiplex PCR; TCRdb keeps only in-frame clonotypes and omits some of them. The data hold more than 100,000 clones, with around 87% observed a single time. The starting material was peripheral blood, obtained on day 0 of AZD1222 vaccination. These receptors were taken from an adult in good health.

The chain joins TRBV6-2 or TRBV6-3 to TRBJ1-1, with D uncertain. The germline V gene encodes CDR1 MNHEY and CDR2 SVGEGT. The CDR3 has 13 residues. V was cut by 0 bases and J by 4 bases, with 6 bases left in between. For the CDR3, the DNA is TGTGCCAGCAGTTACTCGTTTTTCACTGAAGCTTTCTTT. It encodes CASSYSFFTEAFF.

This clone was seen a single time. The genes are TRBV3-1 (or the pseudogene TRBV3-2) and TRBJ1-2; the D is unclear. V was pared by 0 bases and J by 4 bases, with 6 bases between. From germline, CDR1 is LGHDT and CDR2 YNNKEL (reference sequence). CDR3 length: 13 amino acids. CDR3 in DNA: TGTGCCAGCAGCCAAGATTACAGCTATGGCTACACCTTC. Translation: CASSQDYSYGYTF.

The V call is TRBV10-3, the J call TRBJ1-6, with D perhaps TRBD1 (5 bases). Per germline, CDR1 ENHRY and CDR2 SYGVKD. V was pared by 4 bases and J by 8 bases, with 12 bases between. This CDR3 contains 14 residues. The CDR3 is CAISVRQGDSPLHF. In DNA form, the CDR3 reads TGTGCCATCAGTGTGCGCCAGGGTGATTCACCCCTCCACTTT.

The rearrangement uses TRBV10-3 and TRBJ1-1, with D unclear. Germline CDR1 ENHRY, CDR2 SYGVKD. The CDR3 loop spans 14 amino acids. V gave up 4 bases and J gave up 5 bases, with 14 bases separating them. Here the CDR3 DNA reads TGTGCCATCAGTGGGAGGAGGGTGGGTACTGAAGCTTTCTTT. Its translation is CAISGRRVGTEAFF.

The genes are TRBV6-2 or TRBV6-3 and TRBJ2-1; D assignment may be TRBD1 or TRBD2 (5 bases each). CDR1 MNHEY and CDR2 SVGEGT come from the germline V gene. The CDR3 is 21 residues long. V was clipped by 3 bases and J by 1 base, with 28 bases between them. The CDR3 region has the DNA TGTGCCAGCAGTTATGACACCTTAGGGGTGAGCGGAACAGGTTCCTACAATGAGCAGTTCTTC. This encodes CASSYDTLGVSGTGSYNEQFF.

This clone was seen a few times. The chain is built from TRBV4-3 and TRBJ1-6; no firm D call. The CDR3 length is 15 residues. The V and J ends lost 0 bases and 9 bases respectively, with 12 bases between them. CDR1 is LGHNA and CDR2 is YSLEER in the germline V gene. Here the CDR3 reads CASSQDRSRGSPLHF. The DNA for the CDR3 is TGCGCCAGCAGCCAAGATCGCTCGCGGGGTTCACCCCTCCACTTT.

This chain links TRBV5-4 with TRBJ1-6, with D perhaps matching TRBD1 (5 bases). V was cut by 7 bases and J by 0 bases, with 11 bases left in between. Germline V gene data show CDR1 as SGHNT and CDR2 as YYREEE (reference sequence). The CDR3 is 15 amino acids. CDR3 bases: TGTGCCAGCGGAAAAGACAGCTCCTATAATTCACCCCTCCACTTT. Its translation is CASGKDSSYNSPLHF.

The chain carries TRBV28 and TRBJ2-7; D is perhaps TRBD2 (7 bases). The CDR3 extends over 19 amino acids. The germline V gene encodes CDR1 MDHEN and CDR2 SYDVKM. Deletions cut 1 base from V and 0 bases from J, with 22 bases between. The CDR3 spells CASSLYVLGGGRSSYEQYF. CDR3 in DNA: TGTGCCAGCAGTTTATACGTATTGGGCGGGGGCCGAAGCTCCTACGAGCAGTACTTC.

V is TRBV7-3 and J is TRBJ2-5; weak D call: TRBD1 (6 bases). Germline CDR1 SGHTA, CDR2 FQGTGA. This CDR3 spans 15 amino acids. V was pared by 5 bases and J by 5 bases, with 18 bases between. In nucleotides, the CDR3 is TGTGCCAGCAGCGAGTCTGGGGGCAGTGGGGAGACCCAGTACTTC. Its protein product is CASSESGGSGETQYF.

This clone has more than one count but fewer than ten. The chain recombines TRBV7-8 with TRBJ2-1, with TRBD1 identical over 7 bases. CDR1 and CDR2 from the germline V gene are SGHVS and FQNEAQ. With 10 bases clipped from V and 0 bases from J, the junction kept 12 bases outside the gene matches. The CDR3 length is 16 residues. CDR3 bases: TGTGCCACCTTGACGGGCAGGGGGACCTCCTACAATGAGCAGTTCTTC. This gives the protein CATLTGRGTSYNEQFF.

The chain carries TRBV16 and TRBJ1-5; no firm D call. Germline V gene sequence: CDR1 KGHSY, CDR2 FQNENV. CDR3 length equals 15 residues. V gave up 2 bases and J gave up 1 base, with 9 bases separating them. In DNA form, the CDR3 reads TGTGCCAGCAGCCAAGGTAAAATGAGCAATCAGCCCCAGCATTTT. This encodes CASSQGKMSNQPQHF.

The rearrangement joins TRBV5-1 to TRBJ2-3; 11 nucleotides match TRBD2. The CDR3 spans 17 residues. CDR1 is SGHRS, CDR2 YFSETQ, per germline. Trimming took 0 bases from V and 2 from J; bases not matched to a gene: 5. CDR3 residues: CASSLAASGGNTDTQYF. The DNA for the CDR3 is TGCGCCAGCAGCTTGGCGGCTAGCGGGGGGAACACAGATACGCAGTATTTT.

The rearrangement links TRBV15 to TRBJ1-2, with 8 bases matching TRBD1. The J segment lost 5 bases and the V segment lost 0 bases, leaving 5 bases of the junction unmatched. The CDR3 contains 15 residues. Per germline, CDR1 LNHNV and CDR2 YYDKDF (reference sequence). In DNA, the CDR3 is TGTGCCACCAGCAGAGACGACAGGGGTGGGTATGGCTACACCTTC. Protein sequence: CATSRDDRGGYGYTF.

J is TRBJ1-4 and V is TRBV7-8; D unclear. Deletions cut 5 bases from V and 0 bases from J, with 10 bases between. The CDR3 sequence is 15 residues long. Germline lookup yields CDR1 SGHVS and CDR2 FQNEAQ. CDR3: CASSHVFSTNEKLFF. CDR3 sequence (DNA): TGTGCCAGCAGCCATGTTTTTTCAACTAATGAAAAACTGTTTTTT.

CDR3 DNA sequence: TGTGCCAGCAGCTTCGGAAACAGACGGAACACTGAAGCTTTCTTT. Translation: CASSFGNRRNTEAFF. The chain joins TRBV5-4 to TRBJ1-1, with no clear D. The CDR3 length is 15 residues. Trimming cost V 2 bases and J 1 base, with 12 bases left between them. The germline CDR1 and CDR2 sequences are SGHNT and YYREEE (reference sequence).

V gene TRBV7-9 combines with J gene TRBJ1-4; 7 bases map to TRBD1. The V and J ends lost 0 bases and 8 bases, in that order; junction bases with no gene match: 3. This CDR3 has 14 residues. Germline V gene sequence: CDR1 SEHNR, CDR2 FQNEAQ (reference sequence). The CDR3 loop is CASSLALRGEKLFF. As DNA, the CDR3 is TGTGCCAGCAGCTTAGCGCTCAGGGGGGAAAAACTGTTTTTT.

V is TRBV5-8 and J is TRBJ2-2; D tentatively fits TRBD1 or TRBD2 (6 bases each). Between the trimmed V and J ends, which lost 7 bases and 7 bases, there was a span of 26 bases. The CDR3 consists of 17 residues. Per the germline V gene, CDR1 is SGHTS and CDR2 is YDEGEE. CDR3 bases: TGTGCCAGCCCCGTTACGGCCGTTTGGGGGGCAGGCGGGGAGCTGTTTTTT. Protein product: CASPVTAVWGAGGELFF.

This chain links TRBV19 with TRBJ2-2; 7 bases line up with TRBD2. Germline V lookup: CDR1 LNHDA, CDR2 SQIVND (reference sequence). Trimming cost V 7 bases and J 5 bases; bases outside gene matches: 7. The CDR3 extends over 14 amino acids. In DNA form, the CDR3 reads TGTGCCAGTATAGGGCTAGCGGCAACCGGGGAGCTGTTTTTT. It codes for CASIGLAATGELFF.